The 26 T cell receptor beta chains below come from one sample, sequenced in a study of early T cells in non-severe SARS-CoV-2 infection. TCRdb re-analysed the 5' RACE reads in MiXCR, keeping a single row per CDR3 protein. The sample consists of 50,000 to 60,000 distinct CDR3 sequences, 7.7% of them appearing once. The sequencing input was whole blood. All receptors derive from an adult who was a healthcare worker with PCR-confirmed SARS-CoV-2 infection or an uninfected control (not recorded which).

This clonotype was seen many times. The chain combines TRBV6-6 with TRBJ1-2, with 7 bases fitting TRBD1. The V segment lost 5 bases and the J segment 2 bases; nucleotides outside the gene matches: 2. The CDR3 consists of 13 residues. Germline CDR1 reads MNHNY; CDR2 reads SVGAGI (reference sequence). CDR3 sequence: CASSQDRNYGYTF. DNA for the CDR3: TGTGCCAGCAGTCAGGACAGGAACTATGGCTACACCTTC.

This clonotype was seen at least ten times. A read error may produce the germline difference seen at one junction end. This chain uses TRBV28 with TRBJ2-2; weak D call: TRBD1 (5 bases). The CDR3 runs to 15 residues. The V gene's germline CDR1 is MDHEN and CDR2 SYDVKM. CDR3 region: CASSPPAGNIGELFF. The CDR3 nucleotides read TGTGCCAGCAGTCCTCCCGCAGGGAACATCGGGGAGCTGTTTTTT.

This clonotype has at least ten counts. The chain employs TRBV27 and TRBJ2-3; TRBD1 might be the D (12 bases). Trimming took off 3 bases at V and 3 bases at J, with 37 bases between the two ends. The V gene's germline CDR1 is MNHEY and CDR2 SMNVEV (reference sequence). This CDR3 has 23 amino acids. CDR3 DNA: TGTGCCAGCAGTTTGGGGGACAGGGGGCCGTCAATTAACGGACTAGCGGGTACAGATACGCAGTATTTT. It yields the protein CASSLGDRGPSINGLAGTDTQYF.

This clonotype was seen repeatedly, ten times or more. The chain combines TRBV7-8 with TRBJ2-1; D tentatively fits TRBD1 or TRBD2 (6 bases each). The CDR3 totals 17 residues. The germline V gene has CDR1 SGHVS and CDR2 FQNEAQ. V shed 3 bases and J shed 4 bases, with 19 bases lying between them. The CDR3 reads CASSFGGGDITYNEQFF. Here the CDR3 DNA reads TGTGCCAGCAGCTTCGGAGGAGGGGACATAACTTACAATGAGCAGTTCTTC.

This clonotype was detected many times. The genes are TRBV2 and TRBJ2-2, with TRBD2 as a possible D gene (5 bases). CDR1 and CDR2 (germline): SNHLY, FYNNEI. This CDR3 has 13 residues. Trimming shortened V by 5 bases and J by 5 bases, and 9 bases separated the two germline ends. The CDR3 DNA sequence: TGTGCCAGCAGTCCGACGGGGACCGGGGAGCTGTTTTTT. Amino acid sequence: CASSPTGTGELFF.

V gene TRBV27 combines with J gene TRBJ2-5, with 8 bases matching TRBD2. The CDR3 is 13 amino acids. Trimming removed 4 bases from V and 6 bases from J; junction bases left unmatched: 4. In germline, CDR1 is MNHEY, CDR2 SMNVEV (reference sequence). CDR3 residues: CASSSGLAQTQYF. DNA for the CDR3: TGTGCCAGCAGTTCCGGACTAGCACAGACCCAGTACTTC.

The chain recombines TRBV11-3 with TRBJ2-3; D gene ambiguous. The V gene's germline CDR1 is SGHNT and CDR2 YENEEA. The CDR3 length is 13 residues. The V and J ends lost 3 bases and 9 bases respectively, with 13 bases between them. The CDR3, as DNA: TGTGCCAGCAGCTTTTCTGGTAGCAGCACGCAGTATTTT. Protein sequence: CASSFSGSSTQYF.

The gene calls are TRBV7-9 and TRBJ1-2; D remains ambiguous. V lost 3 bases, J lost 7 bases, and 12 bases lay in between. This CDR3 has 13 amino acids. Germline CDR1 SEHNR, CDR2 FQNEAQ (reference sequence). CDR3 sequence: CASSLGVAAGYTF. CDR3 DNA: TGTGCCAGCAGCTTGGGCGTGGCAGCTGGCTACACCTTC.

The rearrangement uses TRBV14 and TRBJ2-1; no clear D. The CDR3 has 11 amino acids. Per the germline V gene, CDR1 is SGHDN and CDR2 is FVKESK. The ends were cut back, 1 base at V and 9 bases at J, with 4 bases in the middle. CDR3 coding DNA: TGTGCCAGCAGCCAAGGCAGTGAGCAGTTCTTC. It specifies CASSQGSEQFF. The entire variable domain, with the rest obtained from reference TRBV14 and TRBJ2-1, is as follows: EAGVTQFPSHSVIEKGQTVTLRCDPISGHDNLYWYRRVMGKEIKFLLHFVKESKQDESGMPNNRFLAERTGGTYSTLKVQPAELEDSGVYFCASSQGSEQFFGPGTRLTVL.

In its sample, this clonotype was seen many times. CDR3 protein: CASSFANTEAFF. The CDR3 DNA reads as TGTGCCAGCAGTTTCGCCAACACTGAAGCTTTCTTT. The chain uses TRBV28 and TRBJ1-1, with D unresolved. The germline V gene has CDR1 MDHEN and CDR2 SYDVKM. The V end lost 3 bases, the J end lost 2 bases, and 4 bases lay between the germline ends. The CDR3 is 12 residues long. Combining the CDR3 with reference TRBV28 and TRBJ1-1 gives the whole variable domain DVKVTQSSRYLVKRTGEKVFLECVQDMDHENMFWYRQDPGLGLRLIYFSYDVKMKEKGDIPEGYSVSREKKERFSLILESASTNQTSMYLCASSFANTEAFFGQGTRLTVV.

The table lists this clonotype with many counts. The V and J genes are TRBV11-2 and TRBJ2-3; 11 bases fit TRBD2. The ends lost 5 bases at V and 6 bases at J; junction bases unmatched: 7. Germline assignment: CDR1 SGHAT and CDR2 FQNNGV. The CDR3 is 15 amino acids. Written as DNA, the CDR3 is TGTGCCAGCAGCCTCCTAGCGGGAGGATTCGATACGCAGTATTTT. The encoded protein is CASSLLAGGFDTQYF. Full variable domain (rest looked up from reference TRBV11-2 and TRBJ2-3): EAGVAQSPRYKIIEKRQSVAFWCNPISGHATLYWYQQILGQGPKLLIQFQNNGVVDDSQLPKDRFSAERLKGVDSTLKIQPAKLEDSAVYLCASSLLAGGFDTQYFGPGTRLTVL.

This clonotype has at least ten counts. The CDR3 bases are TGTGCCAGCAGTTTGGGGGCCCCTTTGGGGACCCAGTACTTC. Residues: CASSLGAPLGTQYF. The chain links TRBV28 to TRBJ2-5; D possibly corresponds to TRBD1 (6 bases). The CDR3 spans 14 residues. Germline V gene sequence: CDR1 MDHEN, CDR2 SYDVKM. V lost 3 bases and J lost 7, with 15 bases in between.

This clonotype was seen a handful of times. The V and J genes are TRBV28 and TRBJ2-7, with TRBD2 as a possible D gene (5 bases). The CDR3 is made up of 14 amino acids. Deletions cut 2 bases from V and 6 bases from J, with 14 bases between. CDR1 MDHEN and CDR2 SYDVKM come from the germline V gene. The DNA for the CDR3 is TGTGCCAGCAGTTTAAGGGAGATAGGTGGCGAGCAGTACTTC. This gives the protein CASSLREIGGEQYF.

Worth noting for this clonotype: A much larger clonotype is one base distant, so this may be a read error. The chain employs TRBV27 and TRBJ2-7, with 7 bases matching TRBD2. Germline CDR1 reads MNHEY; CDR2 reads SMNVEV (reference sequence). After removal of 4 bases from V and 0 bases from J, the junction contained 6 bases not matched to a gene. The CDR3 has 15 amino acids. CDR3 DNA sequence: TGTGCCAGCAGTTACGGGGGAGGGAGCTCCTACGAGCAGTACTTC. It translates to CASSYGGGSSYEQYF.

The rearrangement uses TRBV7-8 and TRBJ2-1; unclear D gene. The CDR3 totals 13 residues. V lost 1 base to trimming and J lost 10 bases, with 11 bases between them. Looked up from germline, CDR1 is SGHVS and CDR2 is FQNEAQ. The CDR3 nucleotides are TGTGCCAGCAGCTTAGGTGGGCGCGTGGAGCAGTTCTTC. This encodes CASSLGGRVEQFF.

This clonotype was observed at least ten times. The chain joins TRBV28 to TRBJ2-1, with D maybe TRBD1 (5 bases). The V gene lost 6 bases and the J gene lost 3 bases, with 12 bases spanning the gap. Germline CDR1 MDHEN, CDR2 SYDVKM. This CDR3 contains 14 residues. CDR3 DNA: TGTGCCAGCAGCGAGCAGCAGGGCTACAATGAGCAGTTCTTC. Translation gives CASSEQQGYNEQFF.

This clonotype was observed a few times. The gene calls are TRBV12-3 or TRBV12-4 and TRBJ2-1; 9 bases line up with TRBD2. After removal of 5 bases from V and 5 bases from J, the junction contained 4 bases not matched to a gene. The CDR3 has 14 residues. CDR3 protein: CASSRREGDNEQFF. Written as DNA, the CDR3 is TGTGCCAGCAGTCGGCGGGAGGGAGACAATGAGCAGTTCTTC.

In this sample, this clonotype turned up many times. The chain recombines TRBV14 with TRBJ2-7; possible D gene TRBD1, 6 bases. Germline V lookup: CDR1 SGHDN, CDR2 FVKESK. The CDR3 extends over 15 amino acids. V lost 1 base and J lost 7, with 17 bases in between. The CDR3 is CASSQGKGQLREQYF. Written as DNA, the CDR3 is TGTGCCAGCAGCCAAGGGAAAGGACAGCTCCGGGAGCAGTACTTC.

The rearrangement uses TRBV3-1 and TRBJ2-1; 9 nucleotides match TRBD2. This CDR3 is 17 amino acids long. Germline V lookup: CDR1 LGHDT, CDR2 YNNKEL (reference sequence). Trimming removed 0 bases from V and 5 bases from J; junction bases left unmatched: 8. The CDR3 is CASSQDNGLAGNNEQFF. For the CDR3, the DNA is TGTGCCAGCAGCCAAGATAACGGGCTAGCGGGAAACAATGAGCAGTTCTTC.

For this clonotype: At one end the junction does not follow the germline gene, possibly because of a read error. The chain is built from TRBV28 and TRBJ2-1, with 13 bases identical to TRBD2. There are 21 residues in the CDR3. The germline V gene has CDR1 MDHEN and CDR2 SYDVKM. CDR3 sequence: CVSSLGAGTSGMISSYNEQFF. CDR3 DNA: TGTGTCAGCAGTTTAGGGGCAGGGACTAGCGGGATGATAAGCTCCTACAATGAGCAGTTCTTC.

This chain links TRBV6-4 with TRBJ2-2, with D perhaps TRBD2 (6 bases). CDR1 is MRHNA and CDR2 is SNTAGT in the germline V gene. The V end lost 6 bases, the J end lost 7 bases, and 18 bases lay between the germline ends. This CDR3 spans 15 amino acids. The CDR3 sequence is CASSETSSLVGELFF. The CDR3, as DNA: TGTGCCAGCAGCGAAACTAGCTCCCTAGTCGGGGAGCTGTTTTTT.

This clonotype was observed many times. The chain joins TRBV28 to TRBJ1-2, with D hard to call. This CDR3 region has 13 residues. The V end lost 10 bases, the J end lost 2 bases, and 14 bases lay between the germline ends. Germline V gives CDR1 MDHEN, CDR2 SYDVKM. The CDR3 is CATLYPPNYGYTF. In DNA form, the CDR3 reads TGTGCCACCCTCTACCCACCCAACTATGGCTACACCTTC.

This clonotype was detected ten times or more. The chain uses TRBV9 and TRBJ2-7; D possibly corresponds to TRBD2 (6 bases). This CDR3 spans 18 amino acids. Per the germline V gene, CDR1 is SGDLS and CDR2 is YYNGEE. V gave up 3 bases and J gave up 5 bases, with 27 bases separating them. Here the CDR3 DNA reads TGTGCCAGCAGCGCGACCCTTTCCGGTCCGGGCTGGGAGGACGAGCAGTACTTC. It encodes CASSATLSGPGWEDEQYF.

This chain uses TRBV12-3 or TRBV12-4 with TRBJ2-1, with D perhaps matching TRBD1 or TRBD2 (5 bases each). This CDR3 has 11 residues. Deletions cut 4 bases from V and 12 bases from J, with 10 bases between. The CDR3 spells CASSSGTLQFF. CDR3 nucleotides: TGTGCCAGCAGTTCCGGGACCTTGCAGTTCTTC.

By share of the sample, this clonotype is medium-sized. V gene TRBV28 combines with J gene TRBJ2-7; TRBD2 matches at 10 bases. This CDR3 region has 14 residues. CDR1 is MDHEN, CDR2 SYDVKM, per germline. Trimming removed 6 bases from V and 4 bases from J; junction bases left unmatched: 6. CDR3 DNA sequence: TGTGCCAGCAGCCCGGGACTAGCGCGTTACGAGCAGTACTTC. It translates to CASSPGLARYEQYF.

Many counts were recorded for this clonotype. This sequence joins TRBV10-3 and TRBJ2-5; 7 nucleotides align to TRBD2. After removal of 5 bases from V and 2 bases from J, the junction contained 5 bases not matched to a gene. Germline CDR1 and CDR2: ENHRY and SYGVKD. This CDR3 comprises 14 residues. CDR3 residues: CAISSTGGQETQYF. CDR3 nucleotide sequence: TGTGCCATCAGTTCAACCGGGGGGCAAGAGACCCAGTACTTC.